This TCR beta chain was found in a study of resident and recirculating memory T cells in vitiligo. The CDR3 runs 17 residues. V shed 4 bases, J shed 8 bases, and the junction held 15 bases outside the gene matches. The germline gives CDR1 SGDLS, CDR2 YYNGEE. Assay used: immunoSEQ multiplex PCR; TCRdb lists only in-frame clones, some missing. The data show 70,000 to 95,000 clones, just over 90% seen once. Sequencing was done on a sample of blood. The clonotype was recovered from a male donor with vitiligo. The chain is built from TRBV9 and TRBJ2-1; 10 bases are shared with TRBD2. In DNA, the CDR3 is TGTGCCAGCAGCCACTCTAGCGGGGGAGACCAGCCTTATGAGCAGTTCTTC. As protein: CASSHSSGGDQPYEQFF.